Shown below are 3 T cell receptor beta chains from a single sample sequenced in a study of blood T cell repertoires in COVID-19. Generated by immunoSEQ multiplex PCR, the TCRdb table keeps only in-frame clones and is missing some. Of about 60,000 clones in the sample, approximately 82% were seen once. The sample comprised peripheral blood. The receptor set was obtained from a man aged 55 to 70 with acute or convalescent COVID-19.

This chain uses TRBV30 with TRBJ1-5; D is perhaps TRBD1 (6 bases). The length of the CDR3 is 12 residues. The ends were cut back, 0 bases at V and 14 bases at J, with 14 bases in the middle. Germline lookup yields CDR1 GTSNPN and CDR2 SVGIG (reference sequence). In nucleotides, the CDR3 is TGTGCCTGGAGTGTTGGGTCAGGGGTCAAGCATTTT. Protein: CAWSVGSGVKHF.

The chain is built from TRBV2 and TRBJ1-2, with D uncertain. The germline V and J ends were trimmed by 3 bases and 4 bases, with 12 bases remaining between them. Germline V gene data show CDR1 as SNHLY and CDR2 as FYNNEI. The CDR3 runs 14 residues. DNA of the CDR3: TGTGCCAGCAGTGAGTGGAGCGGACGCTATGGCTACACCTTC. Translated: CASSEWSGRYGYTF.

A few counts support this clone. In DNA, the CDR3 is TGCGCCAGCAGCACATTGTCGGGGAACGAGCAGTACTTC. The encoded protein is CASSTLSGNEQYF. V usage is TRBV4-1 and J usage is TRBJ2-7, with a weak D call TRBD2 (5 bases). Trimming pared 5 bases from V and 5 bases from J, leaving 13 bases between. Per the germline V gene, CDR1 is MGHRA and CDR2 is YSYEKL. This CDR3 has 13 residues.